The clone carrying this T cell receptor beta chain was seen a few times. Its antigen is currently unknown. In building TCR beta libraries, iRepertoire HTBI primers were used together with Arm-PCR of CDR3 regions. TCRdb re-called the multiplex PCR reads with MiXCR, one entry per CDR3 protein. This table has some 460,000 distinct CDR3 sequences, 15% to 20% appearing once. The sample's time point: newly diagnosed GD, antithyroid drugs for less than 3 months. Isolated PBMC RNA provided the starting material for the TCR library. These data come from a study of regulatory T cells in long-lasting Graves disease. Study-level points and caveats: Gene preferences differed: TRBV28, TRBJ1-2, TRBJ2-5 in persistent cases. The number of shared public clonotypes was higher in persistent patients (approximately 2,600) than new patients (966).

Trimming took 3 bases from V and 6 from J, leaving 18 bases between them. Germline V gene data show CDR1 as SGHDT and CDR2 as YYEEEE. There are 16 residues in the CDR3. The sample also formed part of further work on T cells in Graves' hyperthyroidism and ophthalmopathy.

The starting material was peripheral blood mononuclear cells (PBMCs), obtained at new diagnosis, from a patient treated with antithyroid drugs. This TCR was recovered from a middle-aged man with Graves disease. This chain links TRBV5-6 with TRBJ2-2; D perhaps matches TRBD1 (5 bases). The CDR3 loop reads CASSWQGAAYPGELFF. The CDR3 bases are TGTGCCAGCAGCTGGCAGGGCGCAGCTTACCCCGGGGAGCTGTTTTTT.